One sample yielded the 32 T cell receptor beta chains listed below, sequenced in a study of blood T cell repertoires in COVID-19. Here immunoSEQ multiplex PCR was the method, and the copy in TCRdb shows in-frame clones only, minus some. The sample holds nearly 60,000 clones; about 85% are singletons and the top ten take approximately 4.5%. The sequenced material came from peripheral blood. The receptor set was obtained from a man aged 35-49 years with active COVID-19.

V and J are TRBV4-2 and TRBJ1-5; D is unclear. The CDR3 covers 16 residues. The germline gives CDR1 LGHNA, CDR2 YNFKEQ. The V gene lost 0 bases and the J gene lost 1 base, with 10 bases spanning the gap. The CDR3, as DNA: TGTGCCAGCAGCCAAGATTTTTCGGTAAGCAATCAGCCCCAGCATTTT. The encoded protein is CASSQDFSVSNQPQHF.

The genes are TRBV5-1 and TRBJ2-7; 11 nucleotides align to TRBD1. Germline V gene data show CDR1 as SGHRS and CDR2 as YFSETQ. Trimming took 4 bases from V and 2 from J; bases not matched to a gene: 5. This CDR3 region has 15 residues. CDR3 DNA sequence: TGCGCCAGCAGCCCTGGACAGGGGGCCCCCTACGAGCAGTACTTC. Protein product: CASSPGQGAPYEQYF.

The V and J genes are TRBV7-9 and TRBJ2-1, with a possible D match to TRBD1 (5 bases). The CDR3 runs 12 residues. Per germline, CDR1 SEHNR and CDR2 FQNEAQ (reference sequence). V was trimmed by 3 bases and J by 8 bases, leaving 8 bases between them. The CDR3 nucleotides read TGTGCCAGCAGCTTTAACAGGTATGAGCAGTTCTTC. Encoded protein: CASSFNRYEQFF. The full variable domain, rest sourced from reference TRBV7-9 and TRBJ2-1, is DTGVSQNPRHKITKRGQNVTFRCDPISEHNRLYWYRQTLGQGPEFLTYFQNEAQLEKSRLLSDRFSAERPKGSFSTLEIQRTEQGDSAMYLCASSFNRYEQFFGPGTRLTVL.

The gene calls are TRBV7-9 and TRBJ2-5; tentative D call: TRBD1 (5 bases). Trimming pared 0 bases from V and 3 bases from J, leaving 8 bases between. Germline V gene lookup returns CDR1 SEHNR and CDR2 FQNEAQ (reference sequence). The CDR3 sequence is 14 residues long. CDR3 DNA: TGTGCCAGCAGCTTAGCGGGCAGGGAAGAGACCCAGTACTTC. Protein: CASSLAGREETQYF.

The DNA of the CDR3 is TGTGCCAGCAGCCCGGAAGGGGTGTACGAGCAGTACTTC. Its protein is CASSPEGVYEQYF. The chain uses TRBV9 and TRBJ2-7, with D perhaps TRBD1 (5 bases). This CDR3 region has 13 residues. V was clipped by 4 bases and J by 4 bases, with 12 bases between them. Looked up from germline, CDR1 is SGDLS and CDR2 is YYNGEE.

The chain carries TRBV7-6 and TRBJ1-1; D is possibly TRBD1 (6 bases). The germline V and J ends were trimmed by 0 bases and 1 base, with 12 bases remaining between them. Germline V lookup: CDR1 SGHVS, CDR2 FNYEAQ. The CDR3 totals 16 residues. CDR3 sequence (DNA): TGTGCCAGCAGCTTAGCGAGGGGGATTGGGAACACTGAAGCTTTCTTT. Its protein is CASSLARGIGNTEAFF.

In DNA form, the CDR3 reads TGTGCCAGCAGTTTATTCCCAGGGAACACTGAAGCTTTCTTT. Protein: CASSLFPGNTEAFF. The V call is TRBV27, the J call TRBJ1-1; D remains ambiguous. V was trimmed by 1 base and J by 1 base, leaving 7 bases between them. Germline-derived CDR1 and CDR2 are MNHEY and SMNVEV (reference sequence). The CDR3 runs to 14 residues.

The chain carries TRBV29-1 and TRBJ2-2, with TRBD2 matching 10 bases. CDR1 is SQVTM, CDR2 ANQGSEA, per germline. V dropped 0 bases and J dropped 7; count of bases not matched to a gene: 11. The CDR3 is made up of 17 amino acids. The chain's CDR3 is CSVEEGGLAGVGGELFF. The CDR3 bases are TGCAGCGTTGAAGAAGGGGGGCTAGCGGGAGTTGGCGGGGAGCTGTTTTTT.

The chain carries TRBV9 and TRBJ2-7; 8 nucleotides agree with TRBD2. This CDR3 region has 14 residues. V gave up 0 bases and J gave up 4 bases; unmatched junction bases: 3. The germline V gene has CDR1 SGDLS and CDR2 YYNGEE. The CDR3 region has the DNA TGTGCCAGCAGCGTAGCAGCGGGAGAGTACGAGCAGTACTTC. Its translation: CASSVAAGEYEQYF.

The chain couples TRBV25-1 to TRBJ2-1; a possible D gene is TRBD1 (6 bases). V dropped 2 bases and J dropped 3 bases, with 20 bases sitting between them. Per the germline V gene, CDR1 is MGHDK and CDR2 is SYGVNS. The CDR3 loop spans 18 amino acids. The CDR3 bases are TGTGCCAGCAGTGAAGTGGCCAGGGGCGGGTTTCTCTACAATGAGCAGTTCTTC. It is translated as CASSEVARGGFLYNEQFF. Drawing the rest from reference TRBV25-1 and TRBJ2-1, the complete variable domain is EADIYQTPRYLVIGTGKKITLECSQTMGHDKMYWYQQDPGMELHLIHYSYGVNSTEKGDLSSESTVSRIRTEHFPLTLESARPSHTSQYLCASSEVARGGFLYNEQFFGPGTRLTVL.

V is TRBV6-5 and J is TRBJ2-3; TRBD2 matches 11 bases. The CDR3 has 15 residues. V lost 6 bases to trimming and J lost 5 bases; unmatched junction nucleotides: 7. CDR1 MNHEY and CDR2 SVGAGI come from the germline V gene. CDR3 region: CASSYGLAGRDTQYF. CDR3 in DNA: TGTGCCAGCAGCTACGGACTAGCGGGCAGAGATACGCAGTATTTT.

V usage is TRBV7-7 and J usage is TRBJ1-3, with D perhaps TRBD1 (6 bases). Germline V gene sequence: CDR1 SSHAT, CDR2 FNYEAQ (reference sequence). The CDR3 is made up of 14 amino acids. Deletions cut 5 bases from V and 4 bases from J, with 12 bases between. CDR3 in DNA: TGTGCCAGCAGCGCCGGGGGGCACGGAAACACCATATATTTT. Encoded protein: CASSAGGHGNTIYF. Using reference TRBV7-7 and TRBJ1-3 for the parts outside the CDR3, the full variable domain is GAGVSQSPRYKVTKRGQDVTLRCDPISSHATLYWYQQALGQGPEFLTYFNYEAQPDKSGLPSDRFSAERPEGSISTLTIQRTEQRDSAMYRCASSAGGHGNTIYFGEGSWLTVV.

This rearrangement joins TRBV27 to TRBJ2-6; D is uncertain. CDR1 is MNHEY and CDR2 is SMNVEV in the germline V gene (reference sequence). The CDR3 extends over 16 amino acids. V lost 1 base, J lost 5 bases, and 12 bases lay in between. The CDR3 DNA reads as TGTGCCAGCAGTTTATTTGGTCCACAAAGGGCCAACGTCCTGACTTTC. This codes for CASSLFGPQRANVLTF.

J is TRBJ1-2 and V is TRBV2; D is unresolved. V was shortened by 1 base and J by 4 bases, with 10 bases between the two germline ends. The CDR3 sequence is 14 residues long. The V gene's germline CDR1 is SNHLY and CDR2 FYNNEI. The CDR3 loop reads CASSEGVGGYGYTF. The CDR3 DNA reads TGTGCCAGCAGTGAAGGAGTTGGCGGCTATGGCTACACCTTC.

The V call is TRBV4-2, the J call TRBJ2-3, with D possibly TRBD1 on 5 matching bases. The germline V and J ends were trimmed by 0 bases and 1 base, with 8 bases remaining between them. Germline CDR1 LGHNA, CDR2 YNFKEQ. This CDR3 spans 15 amino acids. This chain's CDR3 is CASSQDRGGTDTQYF. In nucleotides, the CDR3 is TGTGCCAGCAGCCAAGATAGGGGCGGCACAGATACGCAGTATTTT.

The chain joins TRBV19 to TRBJ1-3, with 7 bases lining up with TRBD1. The CDR3 extends over 14 amino acids. CDR1 is LNHDA and CDR2 is SQIVND in the germline V gene (reference sequence). The V gene end was trimmed by 8 bases and the J gene end by 1 base; junction bases not matched to a gene: 5. CDR3 DNA: TGTGCCAGTCGTGAGACAGGGTCTGGAAACACCATATATTTT. Amino acid sequence: CASRETGSGNTIYF.

The rearrangement uses TRBV11-2 and TRBJ2-4; TRBD1 is a possible D gene (5 bases). The CDR3 sequence is 14 residues long. Germline values: CDR1 SGHAT, CDR2 FQNNGV. Trimming pared 3 bases from V and 6 bases from J, leaving 12 bases between. CDR3 sequence (DNA): TGTGCCAGCAGCTTGGCAGGGAATTTAAACATTCAGTACTTC. Its translation: CASSLAGNLNIQYF.

The rearrangement joins TRBV7-3 to TRBJ1-2; perhaps TRBD1 as D (5 bases). CDR3 size: 15 residues. Between the trimmed V and J ends, which lost 2 bases and 4 bases, there was a span of 14 bases. The germline gives CDR1 SGHTA, CDR2 FQGTGA. CDR3 coding DNA: TGTGCCAGCAGCTTAGGGGCCAAACCGGGCTATGGCTACACCTTC. Protein product: CASSLGAKPGYGYTF. Variable domain in full (rest from reference TRBV7-3 and TRBJ1-2): GAGVSQTPSNKVTEKGKYVELRCDPISGHTALYWYRQSLGQGPEFLIYFQGTGAADDSGLPNDRFFAVRPEGSVSTLKIQRTERGDSAVYLCASSLGAKPGYGYTFGSGTRLTVV.

The gene calls are TRBV12-3 or TRBV12-4 and TRBJ1-1, with no clear D. Trimming took 6 bases from V and 4 from J, leaving 12 bases between them. The length of the CDR3 is 13 residues. Here the CDR3 DNA reads TGTGCCAGCAGCCGGGAGGCGGGCACTGAAGCTTTCTTT. Translation: CASSREAGTEAFF.

The rearrangement links TRBV5-8 to TRBJ2-7; D uncertain. CDR1 and CDR2 from the germline V gene are SGHTS and YDEGEE. Trimming removed 2 bases at V and 2 bases at J, with 14 bases between. The CDR3 is 15 residues long. DNA of the CDR3: TGTGCCAGCAGCTTCTATCGGGTCAGAGCCTACGAGCAGTACTTC. Translation: CASSFYRVRAYEQYF.

This clone was seen only a few times. The V gene is TRBV5-1, the J gene TRBJ2-7; possibly TRBD1 for D (5 bases). Trimming pared 0 bases from V and 3 bases from J, leaving 7 bases between. Germline-derived CDR1 and CDR2 are SGHRS and YFSETQ. The CDR3 is 13 residues long. The CDR3: CASSLGQNYEQYF. Here the CDR3 DNA reads TGCGCCAGCAGCTTGGGACAGAACTACGAGCAGTACTTC.

This clone has a single count. The chain has TRBV9 and TRBJ2-1, with TRBD2 matching 14 bases. The CDR3 spans 16 residues. J lost 5 bases, V lost 4 bases, and 5 bases had no gene match. Germline lookup yields CDR1 SGDLS and CDR2 YYNGEE. CDR3 nucleotide sequence: TGTGCCAGCAGCTTCGGGACTAGCGGGAGCCACAATGAGCAGTTCTTC. It is translated as CASSFGTSGSHNEQFF.

V and J are TRBV3-1 (or the pseudogene TRBV3-2) and TRBJ2-7; D is possibly TRBD2 (5 bases). Germline V gene sequence: CDR1 LGHDT, CDR2 YNNKEL (reference sequence). The CDR3 is 17 residues long. V was trimmed by 0 bases and J by 0 bases, leaving 15 bases between them. The CDR3 nucleotides read TGTGCCAGCAGCCAAGACGCTGGCGGGTGGAGCTCCTACGAGCAGTACTTC. This translates into CASSQDAGGWSSYEQYF.

This clone was counted once. This chain uses TRBV28 with TRBJ2-7; the D gene is possibly TRBD1 (5 bases). Germline assignment: CDR1 MDHEN and CDR2 SYDVKM. V was trimmed by 6 bases and J by 0 bases, leaving 12 bases between them. The CDR3 totals 14 residues. This CDR3 reads CASSYPGSSYEQYF. CDR3 DNA: TGTGCCAGCAGCTACCCAGGGTCCTCCTACGAGCAGTACTTC.

This clone showed up just once. V and J are TRBV6-5 and TRBJ1-4, with TRBD1 as a possible D gene (5 bases). This CDR3 is built from 14 residues. V lost 10 bases and J lost 5, with 17 bases in between. CDR1 and CDR2 from the germline V gene are MNHEY and SVGAGI. This CDR3 reads CATNRGNLNEKLFF. The CDR3 DNA is TGTGCCACCAACCGGGGGAACCTAAATGAAAAACTGTTTTTT.

This chain joins TRBV27 and TRBJ2-6; a possible D gene is TRBD1 (5 bases). CDR1 and CDR2 from the germline V gene are MNHEY and SMNVEV (reference sequence). The CDR3 has 18 amino acids. Between the trimmed V and J ends, which lost 4 bases and 0 bases, there was a span of 16 bases. CDR3 in amino acids: CASSSDRGSTSGANVLTF. Here the CDR3 DNA reads TGTGCCAGCAGTTCGGATAGGGGCTCCACCTCTGGGGCCAACGTCCTGACTTTC.

The genes are TRBV7-7 and TRBJ1-3, with 7 bases fitting TRBD1. The V segment lost 6 bases and the J segment 4 bases; nucleotides outside the gene matches: 3. CDR1 is SSHAT, CDR2 FNYEAQ, per germline (reference sequence). The CDR3 totals 13 residues. Written as DNA, the CDR3 is TGTGCCAGCAGTCAGGACAGGGGAAACACCATATATTTT. Translated: CASSQDRGNTIYF.

This rearrangement joins TRBV2 to TRBJ2-2, with TRBD1 identical over 8 bases. This CDR3 is 14 amino acids long. Germline V gene data show CDR1 as SNHLY and CDR2 as FYNNEI. V lost 6 bases and J lost 5; bases outside the gene matches: 5. In DNA form, the CDR3 reads TGTGCCAGCAGCCACAGGGGGGTTACCGGGGAGCTGTTTTTT. Protein sequence: CASSHRGVTGELFF.

V usage is TRBV20-1 and J usage is TRBJ2-4; D uncertain. With 3 bases removed from V and 9 bases from J, the gap between germline ends came to 18 bases. This CDR3 region has 14 residues. Germline V gene sequence: CDR1 DFQATT, CDR2 SNEGSKA (reference sequence). The chain's CDR3 is CSASDQEILAIQYF. The CDR3 DNA reads TGCAGTGCTAGTGACCAAGAAATCTTAGCCATTCAGTACTTC.

The J gene is TRBJ2-3, the V gene TRBV28; possibly TRBD1 for D (6 bases). Germline CDR1 reads MDHEN; CDR2 reads SYDVKM. The CDR3 contains 16 residues. The V and J ends lost 5 bases and 4 bases respectively, with 19 bases between them. This chain's CDR3 is CASSPLGQGSPDTQYF. For the CDR3, the DNA is TGTGCCAGCAGTCCCTTGGGTCAGGGGAGTCCAGATACGCAGTATTTT.

This chain uses TRBV11-2 with TRBJ2-1; 8 bases fit TRBD2. J gave up 2 bases and V 5 bases, and 8 bases lay outside the gene matches. This CDR3 is built from 16 residues. Germline V gives CDR1 SGHAT, CDR2 FQNNGV. DNA for the CDR3: TGTGCCAGCAGCCATAAACGGGAGGGCCCCTACAATGAGCAGTTCTTC. It codes for CASSHKREGPYNEQFF.

The genes are TRBV19 and TRBJ1-5; D gene unclear. The CDR3 is 15 amino acids. Germline V gene data show CDR1 as LNHDA and CDR2 as SQIVND (reference sequence). The ends were cut back, 3 bases at V and 0 bases at J, with 9 bases in the middle. The CDR3 DNA sequence: TGTGCCAGTAGTATCGCGGGGTATAGCAATCAGCCCCAGCATTTT. Its translation: CASSIAGYSNQPQHF. The whole variable domain, filled in from reference TRBV19 and TRBJ1-5, reads DGGITQSPKYLFRKEGQNVTLSCEQNLNHDAMYWYRQDPGQGLRLIYYSQIVNDFQKGDIAEGYSVSREKKESFPLTVTSAQKNPTAFYLCASSIAGYSNQPQHFGDGTRLSIL.